This TCR beta chain was found in a study of early T cells in non-severe SARS-CoV-2 infection. V gave up 7 bases and J gave up 4 bases; unmatched junction bases: 5. This CDR3 has 13 residues. Germline V lookup: CDR1 GTSNPN, CDR2 SVGIG (reference sequence). This clonotype was counted many times. Unique molecular identifiers were added to individual cDNA molecules. TCRdb ran MiXCR on the 5' RACE reads and lists one entry per CDR3 protein. Of about 35,000 distinct CDR3 sequences listed, roughly 4.5% are singletons. The sample was whole blood. This sequence originates from an adult who was a healthcare worker with PCR-confirmed SARS-CoV-2 infection or an uninfected control (not recorded which). The chain joins TRBV30 to TRBJ1-5, with 9 bases identical to TRBD1. The CDR3 nucleotides read TGTGCCTCGGACAGGGGTGGTAATCAGCCCCAGCATTTT. Translation gives CASDRGGNQPQHF.